Listed below are T cell receptor beta chains from one sample, sequenced in a study of shared clonotypes between healthy human individuals. Assay: immunoSEQ multiplex PCR; the TCRdb copy retains only in-frame clones and omits some. The sample has about 1.9 million clones; roughly 93% are singletons. Sequencing used naive CD8+ T cells from PBMCs. The source is a man between 18 and 35 years old in good health. Some clones in this sample may be carry-over from other donors' samples. The CDR3 runs from the conserved cysteine through the conserved F or W. D genes are given only for firm matches. Some rows mark clone size as missing; the rest say once, few, many or name a class of expanded clone.

clone_size: -
v_call: TRBV27
j_call: TRBJ2-1
d_call: -
cdr3_aa: CASSLSGPYNEQFF
cdr3_nt: TGTGCCAGCAGCCTCTCGGGACCCTACAATGAGCAGTTCTTC

clone_size: -
v_call: TRBV28
j_call: TRBJ1-2
d_call: -
cdr3_aa: CASSPPVGVAYGYTF
cdr3_nt: TGTGCCAGCAGTCCCCCCGTAGGAGTAGCCTATGGCTACACCTTC

clone_size: once
v_call: TRBV19
j_call: TRBJ2-1
d_call: -
cdr3_aa: CASSIPVIGRPNNEQFF
cdr3_nt: TGTGCCAGTAGTATACCGGTTATCGGGCGACCAAACAATGAGCAGTTCTTC

clone_size: -
v_call: TRBV10-3
j_call: TRBJ2-1
d_call: TRBD2
cdr3_aa: CAISVWTSGRSNEQFF
cdr3_nt: TGTGCCATCAGTGTCTGGACTAGCGGGAGGTCCAATGAGCAGTTCTTC

clone_size: -
v_call: TRBV27
j_call: TRBJ2-5
d_call: TRBD2
cdr3_aa: CASTPRRGEETQYF
cdr3_nt: TGTGCCAGCACCCCACGTCGGGGGGAAGAGACCCAGTACTTC

clone_size: -
v_call: TRBV7-9
j_call: TRBJ2-7
d_call: TRBD2
cdr3_aa: CASSTSGSSYEQYF
cdr3_nt: TGTGCCAGCAGCACTAGCGGGAGCTCCTACGAGCAGTACTTC

clone_size: -
v_call: TRBV15
j_call: TRBJ2-7
d_call: -
cdr3_aa: CATGVGRGYEQYF
cdr3_nt: TGTGCCACGGGGGTCGGCAGGGGCTACGAGCAGTACTTC

clone_size: -
v_call: TRBV6-1
j_call: TRBJ1-1
d_call: -
cdr3_aa: CATDDRTENTEAFF
cdr3_nt: TGTGCCACCGATGACAGAACCGAAAACACTGAAGCTTTCTTT

clone_size: once
v_call: TRBV10-3
j_call: TRBJ2-7
d_call: -
cdr3_aa: CAISLGTGYEQYF
cdr3_nt: TGTGCCATCAGTCTAGGGACTGGCTACGAGCAGTACTTC

clone_size: -
v_call: TRBV19
j_call: TRBJ1-1
d_call: -
cdr3_aa: CASSLGSPSTEAFF
cdr3_nt: TGTGCCAGTAGTCTCGGCAGCCCCAGCACTGAAGCTTTCTTT

clone_size: once
v_call: TRBV28
j_call: TRBJ1-2
d_call: -
cdr3_aa: CASSLRPPSNYGYTF
cdr3_nt: TGTGCCAGCAGTTTACGCCCACCTTCGAACTATGGCTACACCTTC

clone_size: -
v_call: TRBV27
j_call: TRBJ2-3
d_call: TRBD2
cdr3_aa: CASSSGTSGLTDTQYF
cdr3_nt: TGTGCCAGCAGTTCGGGGACTAGCGGGCTCACAGATACGCAGTATTTT

clone_size: -
v_call: TRBV18
j_call: TRBJ2-1
d_call: TRBD1
cdr3_aa: CASSPYGGQGFYNEQFF
cdr3_nt: TGTGCCAGCTCGCCTTACGGCGGACAGGGATTCTACAATGAGCAGTTCTTC

clone_size: -
v_call: TRBV9
j_call: TRBJ2-3
d_call: TRBD2
cdr3_aa: CASRSGIGPDTQYF
cdr3_nt: TGTGCCAGCAGGAGCGGGATCGGACCAGATACGCAGTATTTT

clone_size: -
v_call: TRBV7-9
j_call: TRBJ2-7
d_call: -
cdr3_aa: CASSYRTDEQYF
cdr3_nt: TGTGCCAGCAGCTACAGGACAGACGAGCAGTACTTC

clone_size: -
v_call: TRBV5-6
j_call: TRBJ1-3
d_call: TRBD1
cdr3_aa: CASGQGGNTIYF
cdr3_nt: TGTGCCAGCGGACAGGGGGGGAACACCATATATTTT

clone_size: -
v_call: TRBV11-2
j_call: TRBJ1-2
d_call: -
cdr3_aa: CASSRDPGSLFGSYTF
cdr3_nt: TGTGCCAGCAGCCGTGACCCCGGGTCGCTGTTTGGTAGCTACACCTTC

clone_size: -
v_call: TRBV12-5
j_call: TRBJ2-2
d_call: -
cdr3_aa: CASSSLVGDTGELFF
cdr3_nt: TGTGCTAGTTCATCCCTGGTAGGGGACACCGGGGAGCTGTTTTTT

clone_size: -
v_call: TRBV19
j_call: TRBJ2-1
d_call: -
cdr3_aa: CASSMIRAGTISYNEQFF
cdr3_nt: TGTGCCAGTAGTATGATCCGGGCCGGGACAATCTCCTACAATGAGCAGTTCTTC

clone_size: -
v_call: TRBV7-9
j_call: TRBJ2-7
d_call: -
cdr3_aa: CASSLSLLYEQYF
cdr3_nt: TGTGCCAGCAGCTTATCGCTTCTCTACGAGCAGTACTTC

clone_size: -
v_call: TRBV5-4
j_call: TRBJ2-5
d_call: -
cdr3_aa: CASSYKRHLQETQYF
cdr3_nt: TGTGCCAGCAGCTACAAGCGGCACCTCCAAGAGACCCAGTACTTC

clone_size: -
v_call: TRBV29-1
j_call: TRBJ2-1
d_call: TRBD2
cdr3_aa: CSVEGTSGRVSYNEQFF
cdr3_nt: TGCAGCGTTGAAGGGACTAGCGGGAGGGTCTCCTACAATGAGCAGTTCTTC

clone_size: -
v_call: TRBV15
j_call: TRBJ2-7
d_call: -
cdr3_aa: CATRDGVAAPSYEQYF
cdr3_nt: TGTGCCACCAGAGATGGGGTAGCGGCCCCCTCCTACGAGCAGTACTTC

clone_size: -
v_call: TRBV28
j_call: TRBJ2-7
d_call: -
cdr3_aa: CASSFRGARYEQYF
cdr3_nt: TGTGCCAGCAGTTTTCGGGGGGCTAGGTACGAGCAGTACTTC

clone_size: -
v_call: TRBV28
j_call: TRBJ1-2
d_call: -
cdr3_aa: CASALSDGAFTNYGYTF
cdr3_nt: TGTGCCAGCGCCTTATCGGACGGGGCGTTTACTAACTATGGCTACACCTTC

clone_size: -
v_call: TRBV9
j_call: TRBJ2-7
d_call: TRBD2
cdr3_aa: CASSPRGGAYEQYF
cdr3_nt: TGTGCCAGCAGCCCTCGGGGGGGCGCGTACGAGCAGTACTTC

clone_size: -
v_call: TRBV27
j_call: TRBJ2-1
d_call: TRBD2
cdr3_aa: CASTVAGPTYNEQFF
cdr3_nt: TGTGCCAGCACCGTAGCGGGGCCGACCTACAATGAGCAGTTCTTC

clone_size: -
v_call: TRBV4-2
j_call: TRBJ2-7
d_call: TRBD2
cdr3_aa: CASSQDLFSGYYEQYF
cdr3_nt: TGTGCCAGCAGCCAAGATCTCTTTAGCGGGTACTACGAGCAGTACTTC

clone_size: -
v_call: TRBV7-3
j_call: TRBJ2-1
d_call: -
cdr3_aa: CASSRLGGLYNEQFF
cdr3_nt: TGTGCCAGCAGTCGACTGGGAGGACTCTACAATGAGCAGTTCTTC